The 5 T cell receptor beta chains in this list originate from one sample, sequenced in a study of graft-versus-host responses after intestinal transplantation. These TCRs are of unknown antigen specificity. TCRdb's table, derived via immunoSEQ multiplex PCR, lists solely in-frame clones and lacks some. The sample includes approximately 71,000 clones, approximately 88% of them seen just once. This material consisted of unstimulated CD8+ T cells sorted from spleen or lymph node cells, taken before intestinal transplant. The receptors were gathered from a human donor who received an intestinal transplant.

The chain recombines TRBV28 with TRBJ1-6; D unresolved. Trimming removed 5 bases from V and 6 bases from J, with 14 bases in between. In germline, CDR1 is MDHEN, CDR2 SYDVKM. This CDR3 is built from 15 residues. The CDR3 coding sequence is TGTGCCAGCAGTGAAGTGGTTGGCGGTAATTCACCCCTCCACTTT. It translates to CASSEVVGGNSPLHF.

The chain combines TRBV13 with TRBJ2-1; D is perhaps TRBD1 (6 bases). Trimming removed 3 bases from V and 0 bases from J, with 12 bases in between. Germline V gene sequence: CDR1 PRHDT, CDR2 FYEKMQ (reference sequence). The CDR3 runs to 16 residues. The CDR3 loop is CASSFYGQSSYNEQFF. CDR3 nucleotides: TGTGCCAGCAGCTTCTACGGACAGAGCTCCTACAATGAGCAGTTCTTC.

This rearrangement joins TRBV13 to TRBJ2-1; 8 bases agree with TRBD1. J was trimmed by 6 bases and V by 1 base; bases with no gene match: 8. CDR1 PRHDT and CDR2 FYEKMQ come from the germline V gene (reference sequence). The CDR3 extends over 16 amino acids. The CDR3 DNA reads TGTGCCAGCAGCTTAGTGTCAGGGGGCTATATCAATGAGCAGTTCTTC. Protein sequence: CASSLVSGGYINEQFF.

CDR3 loop: CASVTGTGINEQFF. In nucleotides, the CDR3 is TGTGCCAGCGTGACCGGGACAGGTATCAATGAGCAGTTCTTC. This chain connects TRBV5-8 to TRBJ2-1, with 8 bases aligning to TRBD1. The CDR3 contains 14 residues. V lost 7 bases, J lost 6 bases, and 9 bases stayed unmatched. Per the germline V gene, CDR1 is SGHTS and CDR2 is YDEGEE.

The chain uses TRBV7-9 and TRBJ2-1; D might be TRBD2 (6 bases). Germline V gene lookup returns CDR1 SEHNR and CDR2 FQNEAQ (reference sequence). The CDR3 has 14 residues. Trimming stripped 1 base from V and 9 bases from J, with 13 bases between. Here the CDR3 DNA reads TGTGCCAGCAGCTTAGGCCAGACTAGTTTTGAGCAGTTCTTC. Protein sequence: CASSLGQTSFEQFF.